One and the same sample provided the 28 T cell receptor beta chains below, sequenced in a study of T cell repertoires in cytomegalovirus infection. From the reads, TCRdb called clonotypes with MiXCR, one entry per CDR3 protein. The data contain 750,000 to 900,000 distinct CDR3 sequences, 25% to 30% of them singletons. Which antigens these TCRs recognize remains unknown. The sequencing used cultured CD8+ T cells from PBMCs, collected from culture after CMV antigen stimulation. All receptors come from a human donor in good health (CMV status not recorded). Some clones in this sample may be carry-over from other donors' samples.

This clonotype was recorded at least ten times. The V and J genes are TRBV7-2 and TRBJ2-7; possible D gene TRBD1, 6 bases. Trimming removed 1 base from V and 12 bases from J, with 13 bases in between. The CDR3 runs to 12 residues. Germline loops: CDR1 SGHTA, CDR2 FQGNSA. CDR3: CASSLGGGHSYF. In nucleotides, the CDR3 is TGTGCCAGCAGCTTAGGAGGGGGACATTCGTACTTC.

This clonotype has just a few counts. J is TRBJ2-2 and V is TRBV27; 10 bases align to TRBD1. CDR3 length: 15 residues. The ends lost 3 bases at V and 6 bases at J; junction bases unmatched: 4. From germline, CDR1 is MNHEY and CDR2 SMNVEV (reference sequence). The CDR3 DNA follows: TGTGCCAGCAGTTTCTCAGGGACAGGGGCCGGGGAGCTGTTTTTT. Translating gives CASSFSGTGAGELFF.

This clonotype was picked up a small number of times. The chain joins TRBV19 to TRBJ1-5; the match to TRBD1 covers 7 bases. The trim removed 7 bases at V and 9 bases at J, leaving 12 bases unmatched. Per the germline V gene, CDR1 is LNHDA and CDR2 is SQIVND (reference sequence). CDR3 length equals 14 residues. In DNA form, the CDR3 reads TGTGCCAGTACACCGGACAGGCACCTTACGCCCCAGCATTTT. Translating gives CASTPDRHLTPQHF.

A few counts support this clonotype. The chain couples TRBV4-2 to TRBJ2-5, with unresolved D. This CDR3 is 16 amino acids long. Germline CDR1 reads LGHNA; CDR2 reads YNFKEQ. V was clipped by 0 bases and J by 2 bases, with 13 bases between them. The CDR3 sequence is CASSQDFTGAQETQYF. The CDR3 coding sequence is TGTGCCAGCAGCCAAGATTTTACGGGTGCTCAAGAGACCCAGTACTTC.

This clonotype was seen a few times. The chain is built from TRBV6-1 and TRBJ2-2, with 9 bases identical to TRBD1. Unmatched junction bases numbered 10, after V lost 2 bases and J lost 0 bases. The CDR3 is 19 residues long. The germline V gene has CDR1 MNHNS and CDR2 SASEGT. The CDR3 nucleotides read TGTGCCAGCAGTGAATTTCCCATTCGACAGGGGGCGAACACCGGGGAGCTGTTTTTT. Its translation is CASSEFPIRQGANTGELFF.

This clonotype was found many times. The genes are TRBV20-1 and TRBJ2-5; possibly TRBD2 for D (7 bases). From germline, CDR1 is DFQATT and CDR2 SNEGSKA (reference sequence). V was pared by 0 bases and J by 7 bases, with 27 bases between. The length of the CDR3 is 18 residues. CDR3 region: CSARDDTRYRGGRGTQYF. The DNA of the CDR3 is TGCAGTGCTAGAGATGATACTCGTTATAGGGGGGGGCGTGGGACCCAGTACTTC.

This clonotype was picked up a small number of times. This sequence joins TRBV14 and TRBJ1-1; TRBD1 might be the D (5 bases). Germline V gene sequence: CDR1 SGHDN, CDR2 FVKESK. Trimming pared 3 bases from V and 1 base from J, leaving 12 bases between. The CDR3 has 15 amino acids. The DNA for the CDR3 is TGTGCCAGCAGCCAGGGGGTCTATAAGAACACTGAAGCTTTCTTT. Amino acid sequence: CASSQGVYKNTEAFF.

The chain is built from TRBV7-6 and TRBJ2-3; D may be TRBD2 (6 bases). Trimming removed 0 bases from V and 2 bases from J, with 15 bases in between. The germline V gene encodes CDR1 SGHVS and CDR2 FNYEAQ. This CDR3 region has 17 residues. The CDR3 region is CASSLAGSGHPTDTQYF. DNA of the CDR3: TGTGCCAGCAGCTTAGCGGGCAGCGGGCATCCCACAGATACGCAGTATTTT.

The chain has TRBV19 and TRBJ1-1; D possibly corresponds to TRBD1 (5 bases). Germline V lookup: CDR1 LNHDA, CDR2 SQIVND (reference sequence). The CDR3 contains 15 residues. Trimming took 4 bases from V and 0 from J, leaving 12 bases between them. The CDR3 DNA follows: TGTGCCAGTAGTAGACAGCACTCAATGAACACTGAAGCTTTCTTT. Its protein product is CASSRQHSMNTEAFF.

The gene calls are TRBV3-1 and TRBJ1-2, with D possibly TRBD1 on 6 matching bases. This CDR3 has 14 residues. V lost 4 bases and J 7 bases, leaving 16 bases between the germline ends. Germline V lookup: CDR1 LGHDT, CDR2 YNNKEL (reference sequence). Here the CDR3 DNA reads TGTGCCAGCAGCCCCTCGCGTGGGGGCGGTGGCTACACCTTC. Amino acids: CASSPSRGGGGYTF. Full variable domain (remainder filled in from reference TRBV3-1 and TRBJ1-2): DTAVSQTPKYLVTQMGNDKSIKCEQNLGHDTMYWYKQDSKKFLKIMFSYNNKELIINETVPNRFSPKSPDKAHLNLHINSLELGDSAVYFCASSPSRGGGGYTFGSGTRLTVV.

This clonotype was seen ten or more times. V is TRBV4-3 and J is TRBJ1-3, with D unclear. V was shortened by 3 bases and J by 2 bases, with 5 bases between the two germline ends. CDR1 is LGHNA, CDR2 YSLEER, per germline. This CDR3 contains 13 residues. The DNA of the CDR3 is TGCGCCAGCAGCCACAGTCCTGGAAACACCATATATTTT. Encoded protein: CASSHSPGNTIYF.

The chain recombines TRBV20-1 with TRBJ2-2, with D unresolved. This CDR3 is 13 amino acids long. The germline V gene encodes CDR1 DFQATT and CDR2 SNEGSKA (reference sequence). V gave up 0 bases and J gave up 6 bases, with 8 bases separating them. This chain's CDR3 is CSARDIRAGELFF. The DNA for the CDR3 is TGCAGTGCTAGAGATATTCGGGCCGGGGAGCTGTTTTTT.

The CDR3 loop reads CASSIVGYMNTEAFF. For the CDR3, the DNA is TGTGCCAGTAGTATAGTGGGGTACATGAACACTGAAGCTTTCTTT. The chain employs TRBV19 and TRBJ1-1; D remains ambiguous. The V end lost 1 base, the J end lost 0 bases, and 9 bases lay between the germline ends. The V gene's germline CDR1 is LNHDA and CDR2 SQIVND (reference sequence). The CDR3 loop spans 15 amino acids.

V gene TRBV6-5 combines with J gene TRBJ2-2; D may be TRBD2 (5 bases). The CDR3 consists of 13 residues. Germline lookup yields CDR1 MNHEY and CDR2 SVGAGI. V dropped 8 bases and J dropped 1 base, with 8 bases sitting between them. The CDR3 sequence: CASGERNTGELFF. Here the CDR3 DNA reads TGTGCCAGCGGGGAGAGGAACACCGGGGAGCTGTTTTTT.

This clonotype was counted only a few times. The chain employs TRBV4-2 and TRBJ1-1; 7 nucleotides agree with TRBD1. Germline values: CDR1 LGHNA, CDR2 YNFKEQ. The CDR3 contains 16 residues. After removal of 0 bases from V and 1 base from J, the junction contained 5 bases not matched to a gene. DNA of the CDR3: TGTGCCAGCAGCCAAGAAGGGGGCCTTGGGAACACTGAAGCTTTCTTT. Translating it yields CASSQEGGLGNTEAFF.

A few counts support this clonotype. For the CDR3, the DNA is TGTGCCAGCACCGCCCGGGGGGGGTACACTGAAGCTTTCTTT. Translation gives CASTARGGYTEAFF. The V call is TRBV28, the J call TRBJ1-1; tentative D call: TRBD1 (5 bases). Trimming pared 7 bases from V and 3 bases from J, leaving 15 bases between. CDR1 is MDHEN and CDR2 is SYDVKM in the germline V gene. There are 14 residues in the CDR3.

The chain joins TRBV7-9 to TRBJ2-5, with 9 bases fitting TRBD1. CDR3 length: 15 amino acids. V shed 5 bases, J shed 2 bases, and the junction held 6 bases outside the gene matches. Germline values: CDR1 SEHNR, CDR2 FQNEAQ (reference sequence). DNA for the CDR3: TGTGCCAGCAGCGGTAGGACAGGGGCGCAAGAGACCCAGTACTTC. This sequence encodes CASSGRTGAQETQYF. Full variable domain (missing parts from reference TRBV7-9 and TRBJ2-5): DTGVSQNPRHKITKRGQNVTFRCDPISEHNRLYWYRQTLGQGPEFLTYFQNEAQLEKSRLLSDRFSAERPKGSFSTLEIQRTEQGDSAMYLCASSGRTGAQETQYFGPGTRLLVL.

With regard to this clonotype: The junction departs from germline at one end; a sequencing error may be responsible. The rearrangement joins TRBV29-1 to TRBJ1-2; D gene ambiguous. This CDR3 is built from 13 residues. Germline CDR1 SQVTM, CDR2 ANQGSEA. CDR3 in amino acids: CSAWEREVLKIPF. CDR3 DNA sequence: TGCAGCGCCTGGGAGCGGGAAGTTCTGAAAATACCATTC.

The table lists this clonotype with a count of one. V is TRBV12-3 or TRBV12-4 and J is TRBJ2-5, with TRBD1 as a possible D gene (6 bases). Trimming shortened V by 5 bases and J by 3 bases, and 16 bases separated the two germline ends. The CDR3 spans 15 residues. CDR3 DNA sequence: TGTGCCAGCAGTCCAATACACCCAGGGGAAGAGACCCAGTACTTC. Residues: CASSPIHPGEETQYF.

The chain recombines TRBV12-3 or TRBV12-4 with TRBJ1-1; possibly TRBD1 for D (6 bases). This CDR3 comprises 15 residues. The V and J ends lost 7 bases and 3 bases respectively, with 18 bases between them. CDR3 in DNA: TGTGCCAGCACCCTATTCGACCACAGGGACACTGAAGCTTTCTTT. This translates into CASTLFDHRDTEAFF.

This chain uses TRBV4-1 with TRBJ1-2, with 9 bases that match TRBD1. Germline assignment: CDR1 MGHRA and CDR2 YSYEKL. J was trimmed by 3 bases and V by 0 bases; bases with no gene match: 11. CDR3 length equals 18 residues. The CDR3 loop is CASSQDLRDRGIYYGYTF. CDR3 nucleotide sequence: TGCGCCAGCAGCCAAGATCTAAGAGACAGGGGGATTTACTATGGCTACACCTTC.

This clonotype was picked up a small number of times. The chain employs TRBV6-2 or TRBV6-3 and TRBJ2-1; 7 bases fit TRBD2. V lost 4 bases to trimming and J lost 3 bases; unmatched junction nucleotides: 3. The germline CDR1 and CDR2 sequences are MNHEY and SVGEGT. The CDR3 has 14 residues. The CDR3 bases are TGTGCCAGCAGTTTGACTAGCTACTACAATGAGCAGTTCTTC. Its protein is CASSLTSYYNEQFF.

In DNA form, the CDR3 reads TGCGCCAGCACGGGCGGGGGGGAAGCTTTCTTT. As protein: CASTGGGEAFF. J is TRBJ1-1 and V is TRBV4-1; TRBD1 might be the D (5 bases). Germline V gene lookup returns CDR1 MGHRA and CDR2 YSYEKL. CDR3 size: 11 residues. V was trimmed by 7 bases and J by 8 bases, leaving 11 bases between them.

This clonotype was detected a few times. This chain joins TRBV7-9 and TRBJ2-7; TRBD1 agrees at 8 bases. Germline V gives CDR1 SEHNR, CDR2 FQNEAQ (reference sequence). The CDR3 is 14 residues long. V dropped 5 bases and J dropped 7; count of bases not matched to a gene: 10. Written as DNA, the CDR3 is TGTGCCAGCAGCCAATCCAGGGGGCCTCAAGAGCAGTACTTC. Encoded protein: CASSQSRGPQEQYF.

V and J are TRBV27 and TRBJ1-2; possible D gene TRBD1, 6 bases. V was trimmed by 7 bases and J by 4 bases, leaving 16 bases between them. CDR1 MNHEY and CDR2 SMNVEV come from the germline V gene (reference sequence). This CDR3 contains 14 residues. CDR3 nucleotides: TGTGCCAGCACCCCCGGAGGGGGGCTCTATGGCTACACCTTC. Translation gives CASTPGGGLYGYTF.

This clonotype was picked up one time. V gene TRBV27 combines with J gene TRBJ1-2; D remains unclear. CDR3 length: 15 amino acids. CDR1 and CDR2 (germline): MNHEY, SMNVEV (reference sequence). The V end lost 6 bases, the J end lost 3 bases, and 17 bases lay between the germline ends. The CDR3 nucleotides are TGTGCCAGCAGCCACGACTGGAGGGCATACTATGGCTACACCTTC. Amino acid sequence: CASSHDWRAYYGYTF.

The gene calls are TRBV6-1 and TRBJ2-1, with 8 bases identical to TRBD1. CDR1 and CDR2 (germline): MNHNS, SASEGT. The V gene end was trimmed by 8 bases and the J gene end by 4 bases; junction bases not matched to a gene: 7. There are 14 residues in the CDR3. The CDR3 loop is CASGPGQGYNEQFF. CDR3 nucleotide sequence: TGTGCCAGCGGCCCCGGACAGGGATACAATGAGCAGTTCTTC.

This clonotype was seen only a few times. The chain joins TRBV6-1 to TRBJ2-5; 8 bases are shared with TRBD1. Germline lookup yields CDR1 MNHNS and CDR2 SASEGT. This CDR3 contains 15 residues. Losses at the gene ends were 5 bases for V and 2 bases for J; bases not matched to a gene: 7. Here the CDR3 reads CASSPTGQEQETQYF. The CDR3 nucleotides read TGTGCCAGCAGTCCCACGGGACAGGAACAAGAGACCCAGTACTTC.